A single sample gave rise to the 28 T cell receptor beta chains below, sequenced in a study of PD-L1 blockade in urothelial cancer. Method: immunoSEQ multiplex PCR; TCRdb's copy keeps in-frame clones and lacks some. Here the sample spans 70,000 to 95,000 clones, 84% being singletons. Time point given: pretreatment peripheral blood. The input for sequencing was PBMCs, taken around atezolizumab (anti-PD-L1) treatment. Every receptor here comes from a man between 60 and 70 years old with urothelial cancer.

The chain's CDR3 is CASSVSNYGYTF. The CDR3, as DNA: TGTGCCAGCAGTGTATCTAACTATGGCTACACCTTC. This chain links TRBV2 with TRBJ1-2; unclear D gene. Trimming took off 4 bases at V and 0 bases at J, with 3 bases between the two ends. Germline assignment: CDR1 SNHLY and CDR2 FYNNEI. CDR3 length: 12 residues.

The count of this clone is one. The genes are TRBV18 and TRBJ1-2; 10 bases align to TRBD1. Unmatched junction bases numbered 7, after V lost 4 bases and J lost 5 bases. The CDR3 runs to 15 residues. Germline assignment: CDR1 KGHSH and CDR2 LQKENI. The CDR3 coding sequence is TGTGCCAGCTCACTAGGACAGGGGGTTCTTTATGGCTACACCTTC. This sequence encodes CASSLGQGVLYGYTF. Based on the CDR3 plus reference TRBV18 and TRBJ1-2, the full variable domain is NAGVMQNPRHLVRRRGQEARLRCSPMKGHSHVYWYRQLPEEGLKFMVYLQKENIIDESGMPKERFSAEFPKEGPSILRIQQVVRGDSAAYFCASSLGQGVLYGYTFGSGTRLTVV.

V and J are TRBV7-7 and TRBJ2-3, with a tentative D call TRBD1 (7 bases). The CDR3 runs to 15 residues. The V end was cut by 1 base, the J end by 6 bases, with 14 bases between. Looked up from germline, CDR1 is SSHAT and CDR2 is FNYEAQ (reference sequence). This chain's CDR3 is CASSLGGAGGDTQYF. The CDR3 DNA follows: TGTGCCAGCAGCTTAGGAGGGGCAGGGGGGGATACGCAGTATTTT.

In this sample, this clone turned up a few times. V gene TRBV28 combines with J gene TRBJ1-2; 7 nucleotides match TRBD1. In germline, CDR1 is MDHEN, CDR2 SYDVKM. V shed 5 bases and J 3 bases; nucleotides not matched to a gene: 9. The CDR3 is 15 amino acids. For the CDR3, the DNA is TGTGCCAGCAGTCCCGAGGGGGCAGGGCACTATGGCTACACCTTC. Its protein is CASSPEGAGHYGYTF.

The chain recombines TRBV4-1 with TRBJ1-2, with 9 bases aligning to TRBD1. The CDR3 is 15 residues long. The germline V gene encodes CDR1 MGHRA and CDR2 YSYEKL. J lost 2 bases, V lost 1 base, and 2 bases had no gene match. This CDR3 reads CASSQVGTGNYGYTF. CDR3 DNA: TGCGCCAGCAGCCAAGTCGGGACAGGGAACTATGGCTACACCTTC.

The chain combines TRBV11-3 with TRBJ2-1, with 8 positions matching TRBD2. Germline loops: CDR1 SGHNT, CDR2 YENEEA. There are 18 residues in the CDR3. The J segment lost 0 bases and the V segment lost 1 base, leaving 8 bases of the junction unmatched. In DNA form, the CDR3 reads TGTGCCAGCAGCTTAGGCCGGGGCGGGAGGTCCTCCTACAATGAGCAGTTCTTC. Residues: CASSLGRGGRSSYNEQFF.

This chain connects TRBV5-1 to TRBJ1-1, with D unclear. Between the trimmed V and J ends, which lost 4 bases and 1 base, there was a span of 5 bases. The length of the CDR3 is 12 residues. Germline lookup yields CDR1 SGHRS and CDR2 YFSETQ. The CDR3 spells CASSPKNTEAFF. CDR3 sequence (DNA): TGCGCCAGCAGCCCAAAGAACACTGAAGCTTTCTTT.

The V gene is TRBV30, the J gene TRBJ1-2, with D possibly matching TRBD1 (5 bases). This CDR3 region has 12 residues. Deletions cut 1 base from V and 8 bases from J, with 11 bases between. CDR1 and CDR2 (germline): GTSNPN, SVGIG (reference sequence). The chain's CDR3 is CAWSAGKGGYTF. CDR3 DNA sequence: TGTGCCTGGAGTGCAGGGAAGGGCGGCTACACCTTC.

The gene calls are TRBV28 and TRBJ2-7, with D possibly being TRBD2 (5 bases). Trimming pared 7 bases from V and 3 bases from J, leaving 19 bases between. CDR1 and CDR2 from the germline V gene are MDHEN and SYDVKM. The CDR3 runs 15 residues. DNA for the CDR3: TGTGCCAGCACCTCTCGGTGGGAGACAAACTACGAGCAGTACTTC. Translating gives CASTSRWETNYEQYF.

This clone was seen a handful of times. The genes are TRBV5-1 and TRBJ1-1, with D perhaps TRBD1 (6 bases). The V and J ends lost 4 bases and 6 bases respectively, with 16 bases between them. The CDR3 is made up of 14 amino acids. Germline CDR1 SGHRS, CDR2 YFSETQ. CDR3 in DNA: TGCGCCAGCAGCCCAGATACAGGGTCGTCTGAAGCTTTCTTT. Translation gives CASSPDTGSSEAFF.

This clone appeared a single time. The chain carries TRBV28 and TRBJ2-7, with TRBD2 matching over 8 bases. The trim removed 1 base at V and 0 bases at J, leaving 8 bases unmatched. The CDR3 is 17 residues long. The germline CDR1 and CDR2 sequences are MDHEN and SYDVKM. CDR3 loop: CASSLLAGTRFSYEQYF. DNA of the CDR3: TGTGCCAGCAGTTTATTGGCGGGGACTAGGTTCTCCTACGAGCAGTACTTC.

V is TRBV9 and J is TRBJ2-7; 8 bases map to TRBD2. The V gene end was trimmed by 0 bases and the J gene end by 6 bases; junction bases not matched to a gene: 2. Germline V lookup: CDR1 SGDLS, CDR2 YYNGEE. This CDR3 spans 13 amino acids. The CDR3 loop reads CASSVAGGSEQYF. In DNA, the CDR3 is TGTGCCAGCAGCGTAGCGGGAGGGTCCGAGCAGTACTTC. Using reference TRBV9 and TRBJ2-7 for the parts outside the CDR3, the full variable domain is DSGVTQTPKHLITATGQRVTLRCSPRSGDLSVYWYQQSLDQGLQFLIQYYNGEERAKGNILERFSAQQFPDLHSELNLSSLELGDSALYFCASSVAGGSEQYFGPGTRLTVT.

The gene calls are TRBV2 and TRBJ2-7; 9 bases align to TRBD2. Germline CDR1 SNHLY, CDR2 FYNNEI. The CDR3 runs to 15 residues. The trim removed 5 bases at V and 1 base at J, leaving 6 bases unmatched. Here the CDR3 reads CASSILAGVSYEQYF. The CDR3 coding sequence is TGTGCCAGCAGTATACTAGCGGGTGTGTCCTACGAGCAGTACTTC.

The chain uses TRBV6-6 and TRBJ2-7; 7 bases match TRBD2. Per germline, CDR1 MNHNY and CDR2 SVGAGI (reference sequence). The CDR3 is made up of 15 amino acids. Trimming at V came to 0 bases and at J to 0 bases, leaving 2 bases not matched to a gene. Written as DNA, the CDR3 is TGTGCCAGCAGTTACTCCAGCGGGGCCTCCTACGAGCAGTACTTC. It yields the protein CASSYSSGASYEQYF.

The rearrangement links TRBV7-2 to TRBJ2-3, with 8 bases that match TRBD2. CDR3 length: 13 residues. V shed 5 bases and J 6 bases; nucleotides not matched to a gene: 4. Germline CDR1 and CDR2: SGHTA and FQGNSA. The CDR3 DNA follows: TGTGCCAGCAGCCCACCGGGGGGGGATACGCAGTATTTT. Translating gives CASSPPGGDTQYF. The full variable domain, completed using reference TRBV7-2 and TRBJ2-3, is GAGVSQSPSNKVTEKGKDVELRCDPISGHTALYWYRQSLGQGLEFLIYFQGNSAPDKSGLPSDRFSAERTGGSVSTLTIQRTQQEDSAVYLCASSPPGGDTQYFGPGTRLTVL.

In DNA form, the CDR3 reads TGCGCCAGCAGTTCGACCGGGAGTGATGAAAAACTGTTTTTT. As protein: CASSSTGSDEKLFF. This chain links TRBV10-1 with TRBJ1-4; no clear D. The V end was cut by 5 bases, the J end by 6 bases, with 13 bases between. CDR3 length: 14 amino acids. Germline CDR1 reads WNHNN; CDR2 reads SYGVQD (reference sequence).

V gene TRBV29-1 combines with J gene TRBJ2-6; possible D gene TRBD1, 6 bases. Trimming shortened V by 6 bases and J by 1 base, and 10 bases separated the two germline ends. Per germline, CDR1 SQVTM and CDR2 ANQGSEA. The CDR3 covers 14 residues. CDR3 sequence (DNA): TGCAGCGTGTCGGACAGTTCTGGGGCCAACGTCCTGACTTTC. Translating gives CSVSDSSGANVLTF.

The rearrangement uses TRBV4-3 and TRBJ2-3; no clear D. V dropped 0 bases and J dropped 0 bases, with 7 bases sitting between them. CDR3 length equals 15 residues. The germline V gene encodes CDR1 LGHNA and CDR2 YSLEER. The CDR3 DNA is TGCGCCAGCAGCCAAGATTCGCGGAGCACAGATACGCAGTATTTT. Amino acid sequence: CASSQDSRSTDTQYF.

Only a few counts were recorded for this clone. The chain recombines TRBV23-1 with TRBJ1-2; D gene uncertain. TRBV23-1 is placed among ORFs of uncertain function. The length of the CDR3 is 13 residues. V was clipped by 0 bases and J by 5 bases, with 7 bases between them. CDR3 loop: CASSQSSLYGYTF. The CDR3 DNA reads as TGCGCCAGCAGTCAATCCTCGCTATATGGCTACACCTTC.

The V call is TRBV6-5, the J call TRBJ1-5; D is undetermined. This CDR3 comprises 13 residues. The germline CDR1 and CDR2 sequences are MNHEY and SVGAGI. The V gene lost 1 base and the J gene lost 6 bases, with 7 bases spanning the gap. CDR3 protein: CASSYWGGQPQHF. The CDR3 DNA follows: TGTGCCAGCAGTTACTGGGGAGGTCAGCCCCAGCATTTT.

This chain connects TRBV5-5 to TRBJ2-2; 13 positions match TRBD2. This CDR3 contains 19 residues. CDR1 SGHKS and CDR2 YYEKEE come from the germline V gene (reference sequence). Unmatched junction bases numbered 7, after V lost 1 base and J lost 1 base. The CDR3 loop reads CASSLRGTSGVMNTGELFF. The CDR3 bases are TGTGCCAGCAGCTTGCGAGGGACTAGCGGGGTGATGAACACCGGGGAGCTGTTTTTT. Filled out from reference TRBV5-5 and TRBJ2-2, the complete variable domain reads DAGVTQSPTHLIKTRGQQVTLRCSPISGHKSVSWYQQVLGQGPQFIFQYYEKEERGRGNFPDRFSARQFPNYSSELNVNALLLGDSALYLCASSLRGTSGVMNTGELFFGEGSRLTVL.

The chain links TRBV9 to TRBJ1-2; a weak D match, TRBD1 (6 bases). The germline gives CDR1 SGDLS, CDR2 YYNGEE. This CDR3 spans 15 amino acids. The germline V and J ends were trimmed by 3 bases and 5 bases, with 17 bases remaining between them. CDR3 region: CASSADGPGAYGYTF. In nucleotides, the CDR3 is TGTGCCAGCAGCGCTGACGGACCAGGGGCATATGGCTACACCTTC.

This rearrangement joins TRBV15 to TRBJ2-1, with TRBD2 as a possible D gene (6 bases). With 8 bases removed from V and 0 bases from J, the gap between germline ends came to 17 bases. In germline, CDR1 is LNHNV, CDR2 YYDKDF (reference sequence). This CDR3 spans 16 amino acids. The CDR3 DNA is TGTGCCACCGGCATGCGGCGGGGATCCTCCTACAATGAGCAGTTCTTC. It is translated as CATGMRRGSSYNEQFF.

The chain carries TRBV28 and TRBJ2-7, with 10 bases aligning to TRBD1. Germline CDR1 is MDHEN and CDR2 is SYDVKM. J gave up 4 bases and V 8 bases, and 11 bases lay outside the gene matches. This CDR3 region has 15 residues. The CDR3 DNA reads TGTGCCAGCTTTTCCCGGACAGGGGGTGGGTACGAGCAGTACTTC. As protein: CASFSRTGGGYEQYF.

The CDR3 coding sequence is TGTGCCAGCGGTTGGACTAGCGACACAGATACGCAGTATTTT. Translated: CASGWTSDTDTQYF. The chain combines TRBV5-5 with TRBJ2-3; TRBD2 matches 9 bases. Germline V CDR1 and CDR2: SGHKS, YYEKEE (reference sequence). The CDR3 covers 14 residues. The J segment lost 2 bases and the V segment lost 7 bases, leaving 5 bases of the junction unmatched.

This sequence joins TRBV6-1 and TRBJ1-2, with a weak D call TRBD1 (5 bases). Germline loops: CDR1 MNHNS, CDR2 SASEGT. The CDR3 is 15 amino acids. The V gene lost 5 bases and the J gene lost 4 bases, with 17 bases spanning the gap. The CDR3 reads CASSPMKQASYGYTF. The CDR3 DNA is TGTGCCAGCAGTCCCATGAAACAGGCGAGCTATGGCTACACCTTC.

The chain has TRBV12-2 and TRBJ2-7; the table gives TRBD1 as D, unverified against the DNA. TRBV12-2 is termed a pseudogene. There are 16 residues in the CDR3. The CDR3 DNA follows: TGTGCAAGTCGCTTAGCGCTGACAGGGGTACGGTACGAGCAGTACTTC. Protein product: CASRLALTGVRYEQYF.

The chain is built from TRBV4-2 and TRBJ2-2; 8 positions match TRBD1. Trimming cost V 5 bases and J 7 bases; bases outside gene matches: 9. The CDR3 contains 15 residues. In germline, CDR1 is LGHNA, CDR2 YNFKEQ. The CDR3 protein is CASSSTTGEVGELFF. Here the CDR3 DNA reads TGTGCCAGCAGCTCGACGACAGGGGAGGTCGGGGAGCTGTTTTTT.